This TCR beta chain derives from a study of CD4 and CD8 cells across lung adenocarcinoma regions. As to this clonotype: The junction departs from the called germline gene at one end, perhaps through a read error.

TCRdb used MiXCR to reprocess the PCR reads, holding one entry per CDR3 protein. There are under 20,000 distinct CDR3 sequences in the sample; roughly 51% occur only once, and 55% lies in the top ten. The CDR3 totals 18 residues. CDR1 MNHNS and CDR2 SASEGT come from the germline V gene. Localized lung adenocarcinoma, a non-small cell lung cancer, affected the donors. This sequence was found in a female donor with lung adenocarcinoma. The CD4 and CD8 labels of this study may be unreliable. The specimen sequenced was CD8+ T cells from the center of a lung tumor. The chain couples TRBV6-1 to TRBJ2-3, with TRBD2 identical over 13 bases. The CDR3: CASTPKAGLAGRTDIQYF. In DNA, the CDR3 is TGTGCCAGCACCCCCAAGGCGGGACTAGCGGGACGCACAGATATTCAGTACTTT.